The 31 T cell receptor beta chains listed next were all sequenced from one sample in a study of T cell responses to AZD1222 COVID-19 vaccine. TCRdb's copy holds only in-frame clones and misses some; the assay was immunoSEQ multiplex PCR. The sample lists about 110,000 clones, about 90% occurring once. The source material was peripheral blood, sampled on day 0 of AZD1222 vaccination. Receptors originate from an adult in good health.

This clone has a single count. The chain couples TRBV28 to TRBJ1-6, with D perhaps TRBD1 (5 bases). V was clipped by 7 bases and J by 7 bases, with 14 bases between them. Germline V gene data show CDR1 as MDHEN and CDR2 as SYDVKM. The CDR3 is made up of 14 amino acids. CDR3 in DNA: TGTGCCAGCACCAATAATCGACAGAATTCACCCCTCCACTTT. Its protein product is CASTNNRQNSPLHF.

The rearrangement joins TRBV5-1 to TRBJ1-2; D gene uncertain. The CDR3 is 13 residues long. CDR1 and CDR2 from the germline V gene are SGHRS and YFSETQ. V gave up 1 base and J gave up 2 bases, with 6 bases separating them. The CDR3 region has the DNA TGCGCCAGCAGCTTGAGCGGAAACTATGGCTACACCTTC. This codes for CASSLSGNYGYTF.

V and J are TRBV11-3 and TRBJ1-2; D is uncertain. Germline lookup yields CDR1 SGHNT and CDR2 YENEEA. V was clipped by 11 bases and J by 0 bases, with 19 bases between them. The CDR3 sequence is 15 residues long. The CDR3 sequence is CAGQEGLDTNYGYTF. Written as DNA, the CDR3 is TGTGCCGGTCAGGAAGGCCTCGACACTAACTATGGCTACACCTTC.

The gene calls are TRBV28 and TRBJ2-1; D is tentatively TRBD1 or TRBD2 (5 bases each). The CDR3 is made up of 15 amino acids. From germline, CDR1 is MDHEN and CDR2 SYDVKM. The V and J ends lost 6 bases and 5 bases respectively, with 17 bases between them. In nucleotides, the CDR3 is TGTGCCAGCAGCGAGAGGGGTCCGAGGAACAATGAGCAGTTCTTC. Its translation: CASSERGPRNNEQFF.

V gene TRBV19 combines with J gene TRBJ2-7; D assignment may be TRBD1 or TRBD2 (5 bases each). With 4 bases removed from V and 6 bases from J, the gap between germline ends came to 16 bases. Germline loops: CDR1 LNHDA, CDR2 SQIVND (reference sequence). The CDR3 spans 14 residues. The CDR3 DNA reads TGTGCCAGTAGTAGTTCAGGGACCCCACGCGAGCAGTACTTC. This codes for CASSSSGTPREQYF.

The chain is built from TRBV5-1 and TRBJ2-2; D remains ambiguous. V lost 0 bases, J lost 1 base, and 7 bases lay in between. From germline, CDR1 is SGHRS and CDR2 YFSETQ. The CDR3 loop spans 15 amino acids. CDR3 loop: CASSLVSGNTGELFF. CDR3 nucleotides: TGCGCCAGCAGCTTGGTATCCGGGAACACCGGGGAGCTGTTTTTT.

V is TRBV2 and J is TRBJ1-5; the match to TRBD1 covers 8 bases. The CDR3 sequence is 14 residues long. The trim removed 6 bases at V and 4 bases at J, leaving 5 bases unmatched. CDR1 SNHLY and CDR2 FYNNEI come from the germline V gene. In DNA form, the CDR3 reads TGTGCCAGCAGCGCCGACAGGGGAAATCAGCCCCAGCATTTT. Its protein product is CASSADRGNQPQHF.

This clone was recorded once. The chain's CDR3 is CASSYSDQGDYEQYF. CDR3 DNA: TGTGCCAGCAGTTACTCGGACCAGGGGGACTACGAGCAGTACTTC. The V gene is TRBV6-5, the J gene TRBJ2-7; TRBD1 agrees at 7 bases. The V segment lost 0 bases and the J segment 3 bases; nucleotides outside the gene matches: 5. Germline V CDR1 and CDR2: MNHEY, SVGAGI. The CDR3 is 15 residues long.

The V call is TRBV5-6, the J call TRBJ2-7, with TRBD1 matching 10 bases. The CDR3 length is 15 residues. Germline lookup yields CDR1 SGHDT and CDR2 YYEEEE. V gave up 4 bases and J gave up 4 bases; unmatched junction bases: 8. DNA for the CDR3: TGTGCCAGCAGCCGGGGGACAGGGGTCCCGTACGAGCAGTACTTC. It encodes CASSRGTGVPYEQYF.

The chain is built from TRBV19 and TRBJ2-2, with 8 positions matching TRBD2. Germline CDR1 and CDR2: LNHDA and SQIVND (reference sequence). The V segment lost 2 bases and the J segment 5 bases; nucleotides outside the gene matches: 4. This CDR3 has 15 amino acids. CDR3: CASSIRGLVTGELFF. CDR3 sequence (DNA): TGTGCCAGTAGTATAAGGGGACTAGTGACCGGGGAGCTGTTTTTT.

This clone showed up just a few times. The V gene is TRBV7-9, the J gene TRBJ1-5, with D hard to call. Germline V gives CDR1 SEHNR, CDR2 FQNEAQ (reference sequence). The CDR3 contains 13 residues. Trimming cost V 5 bases and J 4 bases, with 9 bases left between them. The DNA of the CDR3 is TGTGCCAGCAGCCAACACGGAAATCAGCCCCAGCATTTT. Its protein is CASSQHGNQPQHF.

The chain couples TRBV4-2 to TRBJ2-4; 13 bases match TRBD2. The germline CDR1 and CDR2 sequences are LGHNA and YNFKEQ. The CDR3 runs to 19 residues. Trimming cost V 4 bases and J 0 bases; bases outside gene matches: 9. In DNA form, the CDR3 reads TGTGCCAGCAGCCGAGAGACTAGCGGGGGGCCCATAGCCAAAAACATTCAGTACTTC. It encodes CASSRETSGGPIAKNIQYF.

The J gene is TRBJ1-4, the V gene TRBV5-1, with unresolved D. The V gene's germline CDR1 is SGHRS and CDR2 YFSETQ. V was trimmed by 1 base and J by 5 bases, leaving 12 bases between them. This CDR3 is built from 15 residues. Written as DNA, the CDR3 is TGCGCCAGCAGCTTGATTGCAGGCGAGAATGAAAAACTGTTTTTT. Its protein is CASSLIAGENEKLFF.

J is TRBJ2-7 and V is TRBV5-4; 7 bases align to TRBD1. With V trimmed by 0 bases and J by 2 bases, 5 bases remained unmatched. From germline, CDR1 is SGHNT and CDR2 YYREEE (reference sequence). The CDR3 loop spans 15 amino acids. For the CDR3, the DNA is TGTGCCAGCAGCTTGGACAGGGGTGGGCCCTACGAGCAGTACTTC. Encoded protein: CASSLDRGGPYEQYF.

The chain recombines TRBV28 with TRBJ1-1; TRBD1 agrees at 10 bases. Germline V gene data show CDR1 as MDHEN and CDR2 as SYDVKM. After removal of 7 bases from V and 3 bases from J, the junction contained 8 bases not matched to a gene. This CDR3 contains 15 residues. Here the CDR3 DNA reads TGTGCCAGCAACTCCCCCGGGACAGGGGACACTGAAGCTTTCTTT. This translates into CASNSPGTGDTEAFF.

The count of this clone is one. The rearrangement uses TRBV5-3 and TRBJ1-1; D uncertain. TRBV5-3 is an open reading frame, and its role is uncertain. V lost 4 bases, J lost 8 bases, and 15 bases lay in between. The CDR3 spans 13 residues. The CDR3 region is CARSHYRRTEAFF. DNA for the CDR3: TGTGCCAGAAGCCACTACCGTAGGACGGAAGCTTTCTTT.

Only a few counts were recorded for this clone. This chain uses TRBV27 with TRBJ1-4; the D gene is possibly TRBD1 (5 bases). With 5 bases removed from V and 8 bases from J, the gap between germline ends came to 15 bases. The CDR3 has 14 amino acids. Germline CDR1 is MNHEY and CDR2 is SMNVEV (reference sequence). CDR3 amino acids: CASSIQRDAEKLFF. Written as DNA, the CDR3 is TGTGCCAGCAGTATACAACGGGACGCCGAAAAACTGTTTTTT.

The chain couples TRBV11-3 to TRBJ2-7; TRBD1 matches at 11 bases. Trimming cost V 5 bases and J 4 bases; bases outside gene matches: 4. The CDR3 loop spans 14 amino acids. Germline CDR1 SGHNT, CDR2 YENEEA. CDR3 sequence: CASSPWDRGYEQYF. CDR3 in DNA: TGTGCCAGCAGCCCTTGGGACAGGGGGTACGAGCAGTACTTC.

This sequence joins TRBV25-1 and TRBJ2-3; D not certain. This CDR3 region has 12 residues. With 5 bases removed from V and 5 bases from J, the gap between germline ends came to 8 bases. The germline gives CDR1 MGHDK, CDR2 SYGVNS. The CDR3 DNA follows: TGTGCCAGCAGTCATCTAGGAGATACGCAGTATTTT. This codes for CASSHLGDTQYF.

This clone has only one observation. The rearrangement uses TRBV6-5 and TRBJ2-3, with TRBD1 as a possible D gene (5 bases). Per the germline V gene, CDR1 is MNHEY and CDR2 is SVGAGI. V dropped 7 bases and J dropped 2 bases, with 10 bases sitting between them. The CDR3 runs 13 residues. This CDR3 is CASKGSLTDTQYF. CDR3 DNA: TGTGCCAGCAAGGGGTCTCTCACAGATACGCAGTATTTT.

This chain joins TRBV6-1 and TRBJ1-6; unclear D gene. Per germline, CDR1 MNHNS and CDR2 SASEGT. The germline V and J ends were trimmed by 2 bases and 7 bases, with 9 bases remaining between them. The CDR3 covers 14 residues. CDR3 residues: CASSELVGNSPLHF. For the CDR3, the DNA is TGTGCCAGCAGTGAACTAGTTGGGAATTCACCCCTCCACTTT.

Only one count was recorded for this clone. The chain links TRBV27 to TRBJ2-5; D is uncertain. The germline gives CDR1 MNHEY, CDR2 SMNVEV (reference sequence). The CDR3 is 13 amino acids. V lost 2 bases to trimming and J lost 5 bases, with 9 bases between them. CDR3 amino acids: CASSLRFSETQYF. In DNA, the CDR3 is TGTGCCAGCAGTTTACGTTTTTCCGAGACCCAGTACTTC.

V usage is TRBV11-2 and J usage is TRBJ2-5, with 9 bases aligning to TRBD1. V was pared by 5 bases and J by 4 bases, with 5 bases of the junction left unmatched. The CDR3 length is 14 residues. Germline CDR1 is SGHAT and CDR2 is FQNNGV. CDR3 nucleotides: TGTGCCAGCAGCCTACAGGGGGCGGGAGAGACCCAGTACTTC. It yields the protein CASSLQGAGETQYF.

The CDR3 DNA is TGTGCCAGCAGTTTATCGGCCACGCTAGCCTACAATGAGCAGTTCTTC. Protein sequence: CASSLSATLAYNEQFF. J is TRBJ2-1 and V is TRBV27; D unresolved. Germline V lookup: CDR1 MNHEY, CDR2 SMNVEV (reference sequence). The ends were cut back, 0 bases at V and 2 bases at J, with 11 bases in the middle. The CDR3 contains 16 residues.

The J gene is TRBJ2-7, the V gene TRBV19; D remains unclear. Germline V gene data show CDR1 as LNHDA and CDR2 as SQIVND (reference sequence). V was trimmed by 7 bases and J by 3 bases, leaving 19 bases between them. CDR3 size: 15 residues. In DNA, the CDR3 is TGTGCCAGTATGGCGTGGGGTGCAAAAGGCTACGAGCAGTACTTC. It yields the protein CASMAWGAKGYEQYF. The full variable domain, in which reference TRBV19 and TRBJ2-7 provide the parts outside the CDR3, is DGGITQSPKYLFRKEGQNVTLSCEQNLNHDAMYWYRQDPGQGLRLIYYSQIVNDFQKGDIAEGYSVSREKKESFPLTVTSAQKNPTAFYLCASMAWGAKGYEQYFGPGTRLTVT.

This clone was detected only a few times. This rearrangement joins TRBV7-2 to TRBJ2-7; D is uncertain. This CDR3 comprises 11 residues. The V gene lost 3 bases and the J gene lost 4 bases, with 4 bases spanning the gap. CDR1 is SGHTA, CDR2 FQGNSA, per germline. CDR3 nucleotides: TGTGCCAGCAGCTTTTATTACGAGCAGTACTTC. Its translation is CASSFYYEQYF.

J is TRBJ2-7 and V is TRBV18, with D unresolved. CDR3 length: 15 amino acids. Germline lookup yields CDR1 KGHSH and CDR2 LQKENI. V was trimmed by 1 base and J by 7 bases, leaving 17 bases between them. CDR3: CASSPHPTQAREQYF. CDR3 DNA sequence: TGTGCCAGCTCACCACACCCTACTCAAGCGCGGGAGCAGTACTTC.

This clone was found once. The chain joins TRBV6-5 to TRBJ2-7; 9 bases map to TRBD2. Trimming at V came to 5 bases and at J to 2 bases, leaving 7 bases not matched to a gene. CDR1 and CDR2 from the germline V gene are MNHEY and SVGAGI. The CDR3 covers 15 residues. The CDR3: CASSRDGGGAYEQYF. DNA of the CDR3: TGTGCCAGCAGTCGCGACGGCGGGGGGGCCTACGAGCAGTACTTC.

This chain connects TRBV7-6 to TRBJ1-2; a possible D gene is TRBD1 (6 bases). Trimming pared 4 bases from V and 11 bases from J, leaving 14 bases between. This CDR3 has 12 residues. Germline V gene sequence: CDR1 SGHVS, CDR2 FNYEAQ. CDR3 sequence: CASSSQGWGYTF. The CDR3 nucleotides read TGTGCCAGCAGCTCACAGGGTTGGGGATACACCTTC.

The count of this clone is one. The chain carries TRBV5-5 and TRBJ2-7, with 8 bases matching TRBD1. There are 14 residues in the CDR3. In germline, CDR1 is SGHKS, CDR2 YYEKEE (reference sequence). The trim removed 3 bases at V and 5 bases at J, leaving 7 bases unmatched. CDR3 nucleotides: TGTGCCAGCAGCTCGACAGGGGCGGATCACGAGCAGTACTTC. Translated: CASSSTGADHEQYF. Together with reference TRBV5-5 and TRBJ2-7, the CDR3 gives the full variable domain: DAGVTQSPTHLIKTRGQQVTLRCSPISGHKSVSWYQQVLGQGPQFIFQYYEKEERGRGNFPDRFSARQFPNYSSELNVNALLLGDSALYLCASSSTGADHEQYFGPGTRLTVT.

Only a few counts were recorded for this clone. The V gene is TRBV7-9, the J gene TRBJ1-6, with 7 positions matching TRBD1. CDR3 size: 16 residues. The trim removed 6 bases at V and 6 bases at J, leaving 11 bases unmatched. Germline assignment: CDR1 SEHNR and CDR2 FQNEAQ (reference sequence). The CDR3 nucleotides read TGTGCCAGCAGTCCACAGGGGATACCTGGTAATTCACCCCTCCACTTT. Protein sequence: CASSPQGIPGNSPLHF.